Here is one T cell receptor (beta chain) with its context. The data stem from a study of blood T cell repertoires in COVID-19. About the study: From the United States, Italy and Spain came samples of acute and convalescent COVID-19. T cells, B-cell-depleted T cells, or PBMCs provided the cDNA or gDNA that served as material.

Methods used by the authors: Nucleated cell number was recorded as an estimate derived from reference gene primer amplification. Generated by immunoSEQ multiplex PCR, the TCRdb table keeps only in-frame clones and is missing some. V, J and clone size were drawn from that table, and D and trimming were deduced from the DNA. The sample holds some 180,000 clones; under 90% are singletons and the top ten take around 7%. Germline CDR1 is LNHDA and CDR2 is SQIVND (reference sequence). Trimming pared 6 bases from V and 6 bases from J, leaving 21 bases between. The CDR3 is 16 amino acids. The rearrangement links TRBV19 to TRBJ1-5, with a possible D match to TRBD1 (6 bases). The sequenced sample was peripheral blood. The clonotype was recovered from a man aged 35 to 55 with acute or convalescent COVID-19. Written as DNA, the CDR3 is TGTGCCAGTAGCATCGGTCAGGGGCGGGTGATTCAGCCCCAGCATTTT. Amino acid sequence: CASSIGQGRVIQPQHF.